This TCR beta chain was identified in a study of technical replicates of blood from four donors (dated by TCRdb to 2016 to 2017). As regards this clone: What this receptor recognizes is not known. No much larger clonotype is one base removed from it; base qualities were not supplied.

The germline V gene encodes CDR1 SGHTA and CDR2 FQGNSA. Taken from cysteine to phenylalanine, the CDR3 has 14 residues. Solely the CDR3 DNA is kept, with 42 bases framed from the first base. A distance of 13 bases separates the germline ends of V and J, which lose 4 bases and 3 bases respectively. Library creation used the immunoSEQ multiplex PCR assay. TCRdb limited this immuneACCESS table to in-frame rearrangements with V and J called. A share of clones is missing; checked studies link under half to unresolved V genes, and the rest is unexplained. The sample contains about 79,000 clones, about 90% of them found a single time. The top ten hold roughly 0.37% of the sample.

This sequence originates from a human donor in good health. Some clones in this sample may be carry-over from other donors' samples. The chain links TRBV7-2 with TRBJ2-7; TRBD2 is a weak D gene call, 7 bases matching. Sequenced material: T cells isolated from PBMCs. CDR3 loop: CASSWGGPIYEQYF. The DNA sequence reads TGTGCCAGCAGCTGGGGGGGCCCAATCTACGAGCAGTACTTC.